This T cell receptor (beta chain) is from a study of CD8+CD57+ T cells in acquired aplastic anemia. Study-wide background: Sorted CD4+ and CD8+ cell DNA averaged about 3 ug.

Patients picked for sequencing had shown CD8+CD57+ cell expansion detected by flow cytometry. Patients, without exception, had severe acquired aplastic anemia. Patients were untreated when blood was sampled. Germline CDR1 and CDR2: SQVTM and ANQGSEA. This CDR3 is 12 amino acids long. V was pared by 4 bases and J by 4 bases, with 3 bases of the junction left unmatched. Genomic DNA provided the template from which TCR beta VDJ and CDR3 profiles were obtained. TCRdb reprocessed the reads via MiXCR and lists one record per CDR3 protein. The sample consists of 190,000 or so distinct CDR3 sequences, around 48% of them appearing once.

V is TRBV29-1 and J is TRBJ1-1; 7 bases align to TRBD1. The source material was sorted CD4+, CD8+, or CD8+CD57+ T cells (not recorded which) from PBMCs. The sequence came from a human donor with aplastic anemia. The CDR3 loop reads CSVVGDSTEAFF. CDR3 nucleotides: TGCAGCGTTGTAGGGGACAGCACTGAAGCTTTCTTT.